This T cell receptor (beta chain) derives from a study of blood T cell repertoires in COVID-19 (dated by TCRdb to about 2020). Background for the entire study: The collaborator samples originated in the United States, Italy and Spain and spanned the acute and convalescent phases of COVID-19. The sample metadata nearly always contained a de-identified subject ID, COVID-19 status, age in years and sex. The material from the prospective study consisted of cDNA or gDNA derived from T cells, B-cell-depleted T cells, or PBMCs. The repertoires were released in a freely available public database intended as a resource for research on the immune response to SARS-CoV-2. Subjects who had been exposed to COVID-19, were actively infected with it, or had recovered from it provided the deeply sampled blood TCRbeta repertoires that made up the dataset. Samples were obtained from the ongoing ImmuneRACE study (first 160 participants) and from 1,000 to 1,500 subjects provided by 6 global collaborators. Where available, HLA class I and class II types were obtained from metadata supplied by the sample provider rather than from assay-based typing.

Whole blood was collected in K2EDTA tubes by collaborating institutions according to the institutions' own protocols. Collaborator samples were shipped for TCRbeta analysis as frozen whole blood, isolated PBMCs, or DNA extracted from either sample type. Concerning this clone: This clone's antigen is unknown. The record has no base qualities; no much larger clone is one base away.

TCRbeta CDR3 regions were amplified from genomic DNA by means of the immunoSEQ Assay, a bias-controlled multiplex PCR. The paper's processing steps were these. Nucleated cell counts per sample were estimated from amplification of reference gene primers within the assay. To quantify the absolute abundance of each unique TCRbeta CDR3 rearrangement, sequence reads were collapsed and filtered. For each sample, productive Simpson clonality was calculated by taking the square root of Simpson's diversity index across productive rearrangements. TCRdb carries this immuneACCESS record with in-frame sequences only. Its versions omit some clonotypes, under half of them owing to an unresolved V gene in the studies checked, with the rest unexplained. V, J and clone size are taken as reported in that table, and D and trimming were inferred from the DNA itself. Across this sample there are 390,000 or so clones, with approximately 90% seen only once. About 1.5% of the sample goes to the ten largest clones.

Results the study describes overall, beyond this receptor: The amount of clinical and demographic metadata varied by source and participant and was provided uncurated.

From the cysteine up to the phenylalanine, the CDR3 has a length of 15 residues. Only the CDR3 DNA stays, 45 bases, in frame from base 1. Looking up the germline V gene yields CDR1 SGDLS and CDR2 YYNGEE. Here V drops 4 bases and J drops 2 bases, and the junction holds 3 bases not matched to any gene. The clonotype was recovered from a woman in her twenties or thirties with active or convalescent COVID-19. The chain couples TRBV9 to TRBJ2-1, with 10 junctional bases fitting TRBD2. The specimen sequenced was peripheral blood. The nucleotides are TGTGCCAGCAGCCCGGGACTAGCGACCTACAATGAGCAGTTCTTC. This codes for CASSPGLATYNEQFF.